This entry concerns a single T cell receptor (beta chain). Antigen specificity is unknown. The length of the CDR3 is 11 residues. The V end was cut by 2 bases, the J end by 8 bases, with 6 bases between. The germline gives CDR1 MDHEN, CDR2 SYDVKM. This sample is part of a study of shared clonotypes between healthy human individuals. Generated by immunoSEQ multiplex PCR, the TCRdb table keeps only in-frame clones and is missing some. The sample lists about 1.1 million clones, approximately 75% occurring once. Overall study results and limits: Naive subsets, compared against memory subsets, generally had larger estimated richness values.

The receptor was isolated from a young man in good health. Some clones in this sample may be carry-over from other donors' samples. The sequenced material came from memory CD4+ T cells from PBMCs. The subset: CD45RA-negative fraction. The chain uses TRBV28 and TRBJ1-1; no definite D call. The CDR3 reads CASSLESEAFF. CDR3 in DNA: TGTGCCAGCAGTTTAGAGTCCGAAGCTTTCTTT.